What follows is one T cell receptor (beta chain) and its context. Its specificity is unknown. The data stem from a study of shared clonotypes between healthy human individuals. Study-wide results and caveats: When compared with the clonotypes that were shared by all four sorted-subset donors, the non-shared clonotypes turned out to have lower generation probabilities.

Investigators spread the genomic DNA of each subset evenly over several immunoSEQ plates. Method: immunoSEQ multiplex PCR; TCRdb's copy keeps in-frame clones and lacks some. The table records millions of clones, 85% to 95% of them present only once. This CDR3 region has 15 residues. Germline trimming cut 4 bases from V and 7 bases from J; bases unmatched to any gene: 7. Per germline, CDR1 SGHTA and CDR2 FQGNSA. The receptor was isolated from a man younger than 35 in good health. The chain has TRBV7-2 and TRBJ1-6, with 7 bases fitting TRBD1. The sequenced sample consisted of naive CD4+ T cells sorted from blood. Subset reported: CD45RA+ positively selected. This CDR3 reads CASSWSGGLNSPLHF. The CDR3 coding sequence is TGTGCCAGCAGCTGGTCAGGGGGGCTGAATTCACCCCTCCACTTT.